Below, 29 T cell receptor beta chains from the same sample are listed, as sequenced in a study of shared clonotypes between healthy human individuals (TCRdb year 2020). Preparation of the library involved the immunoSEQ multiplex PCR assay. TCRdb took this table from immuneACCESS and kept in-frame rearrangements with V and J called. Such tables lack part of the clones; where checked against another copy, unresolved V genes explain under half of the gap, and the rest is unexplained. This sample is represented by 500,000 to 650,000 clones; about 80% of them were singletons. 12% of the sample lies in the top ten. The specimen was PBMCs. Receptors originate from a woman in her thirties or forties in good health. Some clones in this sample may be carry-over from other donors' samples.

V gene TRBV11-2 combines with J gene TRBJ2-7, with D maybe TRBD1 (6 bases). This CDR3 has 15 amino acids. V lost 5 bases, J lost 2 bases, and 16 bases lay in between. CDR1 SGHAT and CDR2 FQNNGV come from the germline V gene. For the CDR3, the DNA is TGTGCCAGCAGCACCAGGGGAGCCCGGCCCTACGAGCAGTACTTC. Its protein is CASSTRGARPYEQYF.

The CDR3 region is CASRTGTGGRRDEQFF. The CDR3 DNA follows: TGTGCCAGTAGGACCGGGACAGGGGGAAGGAGGGATGAGCAGTTCTTC. The chain links TRBV19 to TRBJ2-1, with TRBD1 identical over 11 bases. The CDR3 covers 16 residues. Trimming took 6 bases from V and 8 from J; bases not matched to a gene: 12. Germline V gene sequence: CDR1 LNHDA, CDR2 SQIVND (reference sequence).

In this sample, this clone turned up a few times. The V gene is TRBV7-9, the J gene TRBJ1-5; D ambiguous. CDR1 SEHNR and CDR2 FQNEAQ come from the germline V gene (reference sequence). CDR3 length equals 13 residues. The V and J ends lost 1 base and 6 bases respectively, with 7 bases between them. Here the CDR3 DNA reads TGTGCCAGCAGCTTAGATATGGGTCAGCCCCAGCATTTT. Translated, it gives CASSLDMGQPQHF.

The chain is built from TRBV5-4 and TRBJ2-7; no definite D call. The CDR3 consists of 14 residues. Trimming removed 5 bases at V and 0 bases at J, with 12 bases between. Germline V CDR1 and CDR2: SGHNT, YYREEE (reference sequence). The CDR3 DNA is TGTGCCAGCAGTGGTGGGCCCTACTCCTACGAGCAGTACTTC. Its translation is CASSGGPYSYEQYF. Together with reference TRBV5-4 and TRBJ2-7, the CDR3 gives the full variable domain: ETGVTQSPTHLIKTRGQQVTLRCSSQSGHNTVSWYQQALGQGPQFIFQYYREEENGRGNFPPRFSGLQFPNYSSELNVNALELDDSALYLCASSGGPYSYEQYFGPGTRLTVT.

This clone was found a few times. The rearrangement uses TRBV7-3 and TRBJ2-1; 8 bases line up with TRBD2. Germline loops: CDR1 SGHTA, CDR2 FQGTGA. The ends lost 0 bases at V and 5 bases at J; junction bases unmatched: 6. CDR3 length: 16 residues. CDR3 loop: CASSLTRIAGNNEQFF. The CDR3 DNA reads TGTGCCAGCAGCTTAACGAGGATAGCGGGGAACAATGAGCAGTTCTTC.

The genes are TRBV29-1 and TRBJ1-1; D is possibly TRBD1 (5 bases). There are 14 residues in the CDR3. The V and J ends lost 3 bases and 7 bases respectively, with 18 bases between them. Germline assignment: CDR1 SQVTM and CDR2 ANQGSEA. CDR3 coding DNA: TGCAGCGTTGATGGCCCGGGACCAATGGGTGAAGCTTTCTTT. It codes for CSVDGPGPMGEAFF.

The CDR3: CASSYDWSTYEQYF. The DNA for the CDR3 is TGTGCCAGCAGTTACGACTGGAGTACCTACGAGCAGTACTTC. This chain joins TRBV6-5 and TRBJ2-7; no definite D call. V was trimmed by 2 bases and J by 2 bases, leaving 10 bases between them. The germline CDR1 and CDR2 sequences are MNHEY and SVGAGI. The CDR3 has 14 amino acids.

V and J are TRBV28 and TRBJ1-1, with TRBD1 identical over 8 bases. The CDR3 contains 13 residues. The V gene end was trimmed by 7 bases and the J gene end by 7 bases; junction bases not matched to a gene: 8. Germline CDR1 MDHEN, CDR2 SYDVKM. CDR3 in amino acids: CASTVWTGSEAFF. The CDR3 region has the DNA TGTGCCAGCACGGTCTGGACAGGGAGTGAAGCTTTCTTT.

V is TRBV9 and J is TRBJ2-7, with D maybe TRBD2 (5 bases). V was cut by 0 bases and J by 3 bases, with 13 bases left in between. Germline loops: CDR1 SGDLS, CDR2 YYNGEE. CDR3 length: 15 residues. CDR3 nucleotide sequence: TGTGCCAGCAGCGTAGATGGGAGTACTTTCTACGAGCAGTACTTC. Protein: CASSVDGSTFYEQYF.

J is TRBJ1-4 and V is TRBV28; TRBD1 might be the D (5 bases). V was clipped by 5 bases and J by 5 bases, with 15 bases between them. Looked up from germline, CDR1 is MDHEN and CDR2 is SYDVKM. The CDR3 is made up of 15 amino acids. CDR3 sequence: CASSPHRGGNEKLFF. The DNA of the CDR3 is TGTGCCAGCAGTCCCCATCGGGGGGGAAATGAAAAACTGTTTTTT.

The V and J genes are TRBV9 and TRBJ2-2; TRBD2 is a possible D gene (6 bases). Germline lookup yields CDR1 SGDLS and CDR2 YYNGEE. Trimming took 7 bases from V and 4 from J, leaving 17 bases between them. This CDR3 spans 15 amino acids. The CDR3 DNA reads TGTGCCAGCGCGCTTGGCGGGACCAGCACCGGGGAGCTGTTTTTT. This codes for CASALGGTSTGELFF.

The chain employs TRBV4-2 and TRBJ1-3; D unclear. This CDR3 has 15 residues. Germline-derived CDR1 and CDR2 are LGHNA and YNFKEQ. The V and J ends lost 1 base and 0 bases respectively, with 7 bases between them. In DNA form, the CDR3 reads TGTGCCAGCAGCCAAGTTTTGAACTCTGGAAACACCATATATTTT. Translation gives CASSQVLNSGNTIYF.

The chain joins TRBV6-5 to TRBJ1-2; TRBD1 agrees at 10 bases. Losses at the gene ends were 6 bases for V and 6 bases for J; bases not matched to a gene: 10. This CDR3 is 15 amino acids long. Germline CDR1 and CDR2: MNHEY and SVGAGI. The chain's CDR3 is CASSSDRGRANGYTF. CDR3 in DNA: TGTGCCAGCAGCTCCGACAGGGGGCGCGCAAATGGCTACACCTTC.

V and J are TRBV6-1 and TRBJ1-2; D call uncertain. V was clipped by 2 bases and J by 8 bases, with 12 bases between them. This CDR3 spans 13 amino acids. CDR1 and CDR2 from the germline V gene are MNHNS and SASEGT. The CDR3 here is CASSEWEKRGYTF. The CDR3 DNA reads TGTGCCAGCAGTGAATGGGAAAAACGGGGCTACACCTTC.

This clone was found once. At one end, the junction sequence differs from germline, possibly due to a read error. CDR3 sequence (DNA): TGTGCCAGCAGCTTAAGCCGGCAAGGGACCCAGTACTTC. Protein sequence: CASSLSRQGTQYF. This chain joins TRBV7-3 and TRBJ2-5; D remains ambiguous. The CDR3 has 13 residues. Germline V gene sequence: CDR1 SGHTA, CDR2 FQGTGA.

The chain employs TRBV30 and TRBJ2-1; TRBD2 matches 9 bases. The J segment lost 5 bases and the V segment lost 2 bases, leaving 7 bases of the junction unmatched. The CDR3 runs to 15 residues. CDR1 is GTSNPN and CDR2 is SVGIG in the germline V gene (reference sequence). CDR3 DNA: TGTGCCTGGAGTTTGGGGCTAGCGGGACACAATGAGCAGTTCTTC. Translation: CAWSLGLAGHNEQFF.

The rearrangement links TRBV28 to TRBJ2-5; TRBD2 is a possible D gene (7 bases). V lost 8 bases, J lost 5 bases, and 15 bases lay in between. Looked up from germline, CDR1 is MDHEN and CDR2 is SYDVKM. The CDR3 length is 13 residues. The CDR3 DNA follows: TGTGCCAGCTCCCCGGGGGGCAGGGAGACCCAGTACTTC. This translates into CASSPGGRETQYF.

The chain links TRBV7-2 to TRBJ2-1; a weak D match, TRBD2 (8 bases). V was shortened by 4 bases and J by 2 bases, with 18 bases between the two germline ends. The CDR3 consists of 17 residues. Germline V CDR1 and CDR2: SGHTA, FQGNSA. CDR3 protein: CASSSGGSGAPYNEQFF. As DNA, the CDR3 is TGTGCCAGCAGCTCAGGGGGTAGCGGGGCACCCTACAATGAGCAGTTCTTC.

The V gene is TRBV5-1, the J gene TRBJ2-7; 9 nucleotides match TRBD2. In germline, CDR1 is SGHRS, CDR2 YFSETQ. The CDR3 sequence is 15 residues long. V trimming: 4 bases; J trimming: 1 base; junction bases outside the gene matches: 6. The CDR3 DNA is TGCGCCAGCAGCAGGACTAGCGAACTATCCTACGAGCAGTACTTC. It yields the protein CASSRTSELSYEQYF.

CDR3 coding DNA: TGTGCCAGCAGCTTAGTTCCCTCTTGGACCCAGTACTTC. Protein sequence: CASSLVPSWTQYF. J is TRBJ2-5 and V is TRBV7-9, with no clear D. CDR1 is SEHNR, CDR2 FQNEAQ, per germline (reference sequence). The V end was cut by 1 base, the J end by 7 bases, with 10 bases between. The CDR3 is made up of 13 amino acids.

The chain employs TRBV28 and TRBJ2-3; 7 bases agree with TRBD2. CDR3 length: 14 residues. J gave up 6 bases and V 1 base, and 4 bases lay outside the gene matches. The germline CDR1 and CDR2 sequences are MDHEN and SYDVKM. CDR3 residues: CASSLSGRPDTQYF. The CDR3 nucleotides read TGTGCCAGCAGTTTATCCGGGAGGCCCGATACGCAGTATTTT.

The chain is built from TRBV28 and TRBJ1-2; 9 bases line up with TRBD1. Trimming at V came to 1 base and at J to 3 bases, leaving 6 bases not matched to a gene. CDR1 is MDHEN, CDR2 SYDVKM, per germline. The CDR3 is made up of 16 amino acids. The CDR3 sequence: CASSLSGQGWDYGYTF. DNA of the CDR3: TGTGCCAGCAGTTTATCGGGACAGGGATGGGACTATGGCTACACCTTC.

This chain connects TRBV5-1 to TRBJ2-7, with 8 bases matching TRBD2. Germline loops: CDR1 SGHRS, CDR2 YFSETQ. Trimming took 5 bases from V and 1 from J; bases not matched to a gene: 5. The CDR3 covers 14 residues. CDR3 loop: CASSQRESSYEQYF. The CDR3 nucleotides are TGCGCCAGCAGTCAGCGGGAGAGTTCCTACGAGCAGTACTTC.

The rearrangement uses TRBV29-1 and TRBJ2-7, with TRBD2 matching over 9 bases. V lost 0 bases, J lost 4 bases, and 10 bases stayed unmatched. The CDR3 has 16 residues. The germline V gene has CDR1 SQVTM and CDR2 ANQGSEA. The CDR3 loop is CSVEDLEAGGGYEQYF. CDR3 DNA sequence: TGCAGCGTTGAAGATCTCGAGGCGGGAGGGGGATACGAGCAGTACTTC.

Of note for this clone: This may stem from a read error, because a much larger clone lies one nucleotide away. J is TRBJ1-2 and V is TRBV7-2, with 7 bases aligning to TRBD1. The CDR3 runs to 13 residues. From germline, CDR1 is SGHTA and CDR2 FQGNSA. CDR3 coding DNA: TGTGCCAGCAGCTTGGACAGGAACTATGTCTACACCTTC. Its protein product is CASSLDRNYVYTF. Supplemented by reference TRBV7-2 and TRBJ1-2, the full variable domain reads GAGVSQSPSNKVTEKGKDVELRCDPISGHTALYWYRQSLGQGLEFLIYFQGNSAPDKSGLPSDRFSAERTGGSVSTLTIQRTQQEDSAVYLCASSLDRNYVYTFGSGTRLTVV.

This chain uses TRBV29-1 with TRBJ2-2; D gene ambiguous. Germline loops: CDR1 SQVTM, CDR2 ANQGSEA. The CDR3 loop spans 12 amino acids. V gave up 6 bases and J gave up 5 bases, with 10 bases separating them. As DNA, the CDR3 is TGCAGCGTGGTGGGTGGGACCGGGGAGCTGTTTTTT. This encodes CSVVGGTGELFF.

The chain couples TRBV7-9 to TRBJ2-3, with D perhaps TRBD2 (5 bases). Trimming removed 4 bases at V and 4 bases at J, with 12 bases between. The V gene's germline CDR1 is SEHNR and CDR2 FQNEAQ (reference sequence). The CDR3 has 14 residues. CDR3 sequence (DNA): TGTGCCAGCAGCTCTCCACTAGACTCAGATACGCAGTATTTT. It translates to CASSSPLDSDTQYF.

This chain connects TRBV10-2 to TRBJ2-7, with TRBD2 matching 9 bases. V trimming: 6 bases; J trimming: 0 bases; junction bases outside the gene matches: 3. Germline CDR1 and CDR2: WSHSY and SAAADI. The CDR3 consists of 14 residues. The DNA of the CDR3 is TGCGCCAGCAGCCCAGCGGGAGGCTCCTACGAGCAGTACTTC. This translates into CASSPAGGSYEQYF.

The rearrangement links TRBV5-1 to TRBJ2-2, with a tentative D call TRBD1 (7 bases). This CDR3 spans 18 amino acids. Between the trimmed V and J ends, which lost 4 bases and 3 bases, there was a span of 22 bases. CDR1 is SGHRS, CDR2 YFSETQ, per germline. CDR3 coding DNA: TGCGCCAGCAGCGTACGAGGCAGGGGGGCTATCGACACCGGGGAGCTGTTTTTT. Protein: CASSVRGRGAIDTGELFF. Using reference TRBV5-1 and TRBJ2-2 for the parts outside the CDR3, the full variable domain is KAGVTQTPRYLIKTRGQQVTLSCSPISGHRSVSWYQQTPGQGLQFLFEYFSETQRNKGNFPGRFSGRQFSNSRSEMNVSTLELGDSALYLCASSVRGRGAIDTGELFFGEGSRLTVL.